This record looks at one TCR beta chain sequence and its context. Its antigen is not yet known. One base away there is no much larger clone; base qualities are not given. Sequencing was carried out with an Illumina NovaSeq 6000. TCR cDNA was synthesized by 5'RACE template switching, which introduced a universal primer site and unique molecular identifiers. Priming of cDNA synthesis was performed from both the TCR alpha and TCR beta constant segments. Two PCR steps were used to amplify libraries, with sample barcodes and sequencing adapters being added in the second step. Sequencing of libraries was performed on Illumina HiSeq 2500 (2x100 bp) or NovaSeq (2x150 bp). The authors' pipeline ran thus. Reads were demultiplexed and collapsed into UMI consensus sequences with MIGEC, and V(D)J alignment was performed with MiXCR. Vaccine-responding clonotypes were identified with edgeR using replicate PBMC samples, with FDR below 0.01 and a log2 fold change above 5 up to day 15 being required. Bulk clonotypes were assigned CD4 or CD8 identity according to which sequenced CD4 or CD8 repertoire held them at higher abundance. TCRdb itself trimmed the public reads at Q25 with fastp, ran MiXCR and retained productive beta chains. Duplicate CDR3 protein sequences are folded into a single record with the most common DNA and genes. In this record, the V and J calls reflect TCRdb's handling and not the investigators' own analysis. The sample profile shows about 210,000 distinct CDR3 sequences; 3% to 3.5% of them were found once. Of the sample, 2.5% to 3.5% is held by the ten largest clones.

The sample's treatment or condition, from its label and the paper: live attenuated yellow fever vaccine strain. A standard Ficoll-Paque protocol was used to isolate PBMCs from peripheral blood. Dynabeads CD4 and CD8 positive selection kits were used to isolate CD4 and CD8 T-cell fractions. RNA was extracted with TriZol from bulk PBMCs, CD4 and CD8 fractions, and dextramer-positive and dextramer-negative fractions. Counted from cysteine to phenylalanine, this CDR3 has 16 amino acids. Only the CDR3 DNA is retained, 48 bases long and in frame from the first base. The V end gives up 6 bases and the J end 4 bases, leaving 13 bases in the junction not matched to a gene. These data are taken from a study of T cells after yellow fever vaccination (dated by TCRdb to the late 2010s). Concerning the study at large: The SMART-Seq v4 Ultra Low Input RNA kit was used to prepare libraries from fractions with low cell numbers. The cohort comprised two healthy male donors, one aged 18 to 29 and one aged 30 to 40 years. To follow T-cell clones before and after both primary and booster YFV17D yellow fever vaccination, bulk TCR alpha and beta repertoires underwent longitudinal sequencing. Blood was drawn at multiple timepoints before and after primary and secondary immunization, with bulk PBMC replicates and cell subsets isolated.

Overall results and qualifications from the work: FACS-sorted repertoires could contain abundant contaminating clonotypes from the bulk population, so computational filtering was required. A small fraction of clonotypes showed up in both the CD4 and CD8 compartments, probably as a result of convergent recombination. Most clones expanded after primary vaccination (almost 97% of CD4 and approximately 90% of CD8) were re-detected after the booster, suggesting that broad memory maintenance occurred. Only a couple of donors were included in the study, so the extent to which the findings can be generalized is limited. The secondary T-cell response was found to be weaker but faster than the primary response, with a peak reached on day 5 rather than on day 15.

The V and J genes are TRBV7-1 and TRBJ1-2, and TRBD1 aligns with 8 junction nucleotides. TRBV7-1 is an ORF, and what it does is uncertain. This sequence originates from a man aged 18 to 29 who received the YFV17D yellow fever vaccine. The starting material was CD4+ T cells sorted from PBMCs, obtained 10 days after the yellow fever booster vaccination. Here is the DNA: TGTGCCAGCAGTTCCCTCCGACAGGGGCCCCTCTATGGCTACACCTTC. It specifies CASSSLRQGPLYGYTF.